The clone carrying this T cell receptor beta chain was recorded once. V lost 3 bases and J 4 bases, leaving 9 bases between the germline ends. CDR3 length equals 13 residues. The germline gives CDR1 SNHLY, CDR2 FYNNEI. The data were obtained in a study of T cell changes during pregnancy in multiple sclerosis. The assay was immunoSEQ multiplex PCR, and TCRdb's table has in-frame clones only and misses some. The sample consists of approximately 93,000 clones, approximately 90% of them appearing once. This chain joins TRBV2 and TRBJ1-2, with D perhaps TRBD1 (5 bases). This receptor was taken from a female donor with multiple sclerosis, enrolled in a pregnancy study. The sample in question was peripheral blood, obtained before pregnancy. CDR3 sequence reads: CASSDAGGYGYTF. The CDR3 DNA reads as TGTGCCAGCAGTGATGCGGGGGGCTATGGCTACACCTTC. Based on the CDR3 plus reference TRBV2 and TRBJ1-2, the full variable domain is EPEVTQTPSHQVTQMGQEVILRCVPISNHLYFYWYRQILGQKVEFLVSFYNNEISEKSEIFDDQFSVERPDGSNFTLKIRSTKLEDSAMYFCASSDAGGYGYTFGSGTRLTVV.